Shown below are 30 T cell receptor beta chains from a single sample sequenced in a study of cytomegalovirus exposure and HLA in healthy donors. Researchers ran the PCR with 60 Vbeta and 13 Jbeta primers. Sequencing used immunoSEQ multiplex PCR; TCRdb keeps in-frame clones, though not all of them. The sample records roughly 180,000 clones, over 60% being singletons. The sequencing input was PBMCs. The receptors derive from a man aged 50-59 years in good health and CMV-seropositive.

As to this clone: The junction and the germline gene differ at one end; a read error may be behind it. The chain links TRBV7-9 to TRBJ2-3; the match to TRBD2 covers 8 bases. The CDR3 has 17 residues. Per germline, CDR1 SEHNR and CDR2 FQNEAQ (reference sequence). For the CDR3, the DNA is TGTTCCAGCAGCTTAGGAACACACGGGGGGGCTACAGATACGCAGTATTTT. Its translation is CSSSLGTHGGATDTQYF. The full variable domain, completed using reference TRBV7-9 and TRBJ2-3, is DTGVSQNPRHKITKRGQNVTFRCDPISEHNRLYWYRQTLGQGPEFLTYFQNEAQLEKSRLLSDRFSAERPKGSFSTLEIQRTEQGDSAMYLCSSSLGTHGGATDTQYFGPGTRLTVL.

This sequence joins TRBV5-6 and TRBJ2-1; 10 bases fit TRBD1. This CDR3 has 14 amino acids. CDR1 SGHDT and CDR2 YYEEEE come from the germline V gene. V dropped 5 bases and J dropped 5; count of bases not matched to a gene: 4. Here the CDR3 DNA reads TGTGCCAGCAGGGGGACAGGGGTGGACAATGAGCAGTTCTTC. It encodes CASRGTGVDNEQFF.

The V call is TRBV7-9, the J call TRBJ2-7; D is unresolved. The germline V gene has CDR1 SEHNR and CDR2 FQNEAQ (reference sequence). CDR3 size: 16 residues. V lost 1 base, J lost 1 base, and 14 bases lay in between. In DNA form, the CDR3 reads TGTGCCAGCAGCTTAGGGGCTACACATCCATCCTACGAGCAGTACTTC. Residues: CASSLGATHPSYEQYF.

This chain links TRBV2 with TRBJ1-4; D may be TRBD1 (5 bases). The CDR3 length is 13 residues. Trimming shortened V by 5 bases and J by 7 bases, and 11 bases separated the two germline ends. Per the germline V gene, CDR1 is SNHLY and CDR2 is FYNNEI. CDR3 sequence reads: CASSKGQLEKLFF. Here the CDR3 DNA reads TGTGCCAGCAGTAAAGGACAACTTGAAAAACTGTTTTTT.

The chain recombines TRBV2 with TRBJ2-5; 8 bases are shared with TRBD1. With 8 bases clipped from V and 1 base from J, the junction kept 6 bases outside the gene matches. The CDR3 is 14 amino acids. Germline CDR1 SNHLY, CDR2 FYNNEI. CDR3 residues: CASSRRGRQETQYF. The DNA of the CDR3 is TGTGCCAGCTCCCGCAGGGGGCGCCAAGAGACCCAGTACTTC.

In this sample, this clone turned up once. This sequence joins TRBV4-1 and TRBJ1-6; TRBD1 matches at 7 bases. V was pared by 3 bases and J by 4 bases, with 3 bases of the junction left unmatched. Germline V CDR1 and CDR2: MGHRA, YSYEKL. This CDR3 contains 15 residues. The CDR3, as DNA: TGCGCCAGCAGCCAGGGACAGTCGTATAATTCACCCCTCCACTTT. It yields the protein CASSQGQSYNSPLHF.

The chain employs TRBV29-1 and TRBJ1-1; perhaps TRBD1 as D (5 bases). CDR1 and CDR2 from the germline V gene are SQVTM and ANQGSEA. CDR3 length: 15 amino acids. Trimming shortened V by 4 bases and J by 4 bases, and 19 bases separated the two germline ends. CDR3 sequence reads: CSVVGAGTRGTEAFF. Here the CDR3 DNA reads TGCAGCGTTGTGGGTGCAGGGACTCGGGGCACTGAAGCTTTCTTT.

The J gene is TRBJ1-6, the V gene TRBV19, with 10 positions matching TRBD1. The CDR3 loop spans 14 amino acids. The trim removed 5 bases at V and 14 bases at J, leaving 9 bases unmatched. From germline, CDR1 is LNHDA and CDR2 SQIVND (reference sequence). CDR3 region: CASSVRDRGPALHF. The CDR3 coding sequence is TGTGCCAGTAGTGTCCGGGACAGGGGCCCAGCCCTCCACTTT.

The gene calls are TRBV27 and TRBJ2-5; 7 bases line up with TRBD1. Germline V gives CDR1 MNHEY, CDR2 SMNVEV (reference sequence). The CDR3 consists of 13 residues. The junction had 2 bases not matched to a gene; V was cut back by 3 bases and J by 4 bases. CDR3 sequence reads: CASSLTGRETQYF. The CDR3 nucleotides are TGTGCCAGCAGTTTGACAGGGAGAGAGACCCAGTACTTC.

The chain has TRBV6-5 and TRBJ1-1; D is undetermined. Trimming cost V 3 bases and J 4 bases, with 12 bases left between them. The CDR3 length is 14 residues. CDR1 and CDR2 (germline): MNHEY, SVGAGI. The CDR3 DNA sequence: TGTGCCAGCAGTTATCTCAGTTACCGCACTGAAGCTTTCTTT. It translates to CASSYLSYRTEAFF.

The rearrangement uses TRBV19 and TRBJ1-1; 10 bases agree with TRBD1. The junction had 21 bases not matched to a gene; V was cut back by 4 bases and J by 4 bases. This CDR3 is built from 20 residues. Germline loops: CDR1 LNHDA, CDR2 SQIVND (reference sequence). CDR3 nucleotides: TGTGCCAGTAGTACCCATTATCCGGACGACAGGGGGCGATCGGGCACTGAAGCTTTCTTT. Its protein is CASSTHYPDDRGRSGTEAFF.

This chain links TRBV7-8 with TRBJ1-3; D is undetermined. V was trimmed by 0 bases and J by 4 bases, leaving 7 bases between them. Germline V CDR1 and CDR2: SGHVS, FQNEAQ. CDR3 size: 14 residues. CDR3 sequence: CASSLAARGNTIYF. The DNA for the CDR3 is TGTGCCAGCAGCTTAGCAGCGCGAGGAAACACCATATATTTT.

In its sample, this clone was seen once. This chain connects TRBV7-6 to TRBJ2-2; TRBD1 matches at 8 bases. The CDR3 loop spans 15 amino acids. J was trimmed by 7 bases and V by 5 bases; bases with no gene match: 9. CDR1 is SGHVS, CDR2 FNYEAQ, per germline. As DNA, the CDR3 is TGTGCCAGCAGCCTTAGGACAGGGTCGGGCGGGGAGCTGTTTTTT. Protein product: CASSLRTGSGGELFF.

The chain uses TRBV28 and TRBJ2-7; TRBD1 matches at 7 bases. The V gene's germline CDR1 is MDHEN and CDR2 SYDVKM. The CDR3 runs 13 residues. The ends lost 8 bases at V and 5 bases at J; junction bases unmatched: 9. Here the CDR3 reads CASRTGSYDEQYF. In DNA, the CDR3 is TGTGCCAGCCGGACAGGTTCGTACGACGAGCAGTACTTC.

On this clone: The sample has other DNA sequences that encode this CDR3 too. The V and J genes are TRBV19 and TRBJ1-2; D unresolved. Germline V gene data show CDR1 as LNHDA and CDR2 as SQIVND (reference sequence). V lost 3 bases and J 2 bases, leaving 10 bases between the germline ends. The CDR3 runs to 14 residues. The CDR3 bases are TGTGCCAGTAGTATTGAAGGAGGGAACTATGGCTACACCTTC. Amino acid sequence: CASSIEGGNYGYTF.

This clone was detected once. The gene calls are TRBV6-5 and TRBJ1-6; a weak D match, TRBD1 (6 bases). The CDR3 is 14 residues long. Trimming took 6 bases from V and 5 from J, leaving 11 bases between them. Germline lookup yields CDR1 MNHEY and CDR2 SVGAGI. The CDR3: CASRLQGDNSPLHF. CDR3 nucleotide sequence: TGTGCCAGCAGACTACAGGGAGATAATTCACCCCTCCACTTT.

This clone was seen only once. The rearrangement links TRBV19 to TRBJ1-5; D not resolved. The CDR3 is made up of 12 amino acids. In germline, CDR1 is LNHDA, CDR2 SQIVND (reference sequence). Trimming removed 6 bases at V and 4 bases at J, with 7 bases between. The CDR3 is CASRTQNQPQHF. The CDR3 DNA follows: TGTGCCAGTAGAACCCAGAATCAGCCCCAGCATTTT.

The chain has TRBV5-4 and TRBJ2-4; possibly TRBD2 for D (6 bases). The CDR3 consists of 16 residues. Germline CDR1 reads SGHNT; CDR2 reads YYREEE (reference sequence). V was pared by 9 bases and J by 1 base, with 20 bases between. The CDR3 region has the DNA TGTGCCACCAAGGCGGGGCAGGGAGACGCCAAAAACATTCAGTACTTC. It encodes CATKAGQGDAKNIQYF.

This chain joins TRBV4-1 and TRBJ2-3, with D maybe TRBD1 (5 bases). The CDR3 is 17 residues long. Trimming shortened V by 0 bases and J by 0 bases, and 13 bases separated the two germline ends. CDR1 and CDR2 (germline): MGHRA, YSYEKL. The CDR3 here is CASSQEVMAGSTDTQYF. In DNA form, the CDR3 reads TGCGCCAGCAGCCAAGAGGTAATGGCAGGGAGCACAGATACGCAGTATTTT.

The rearrangement links TRBV28 to TRBJ1-2; maybe TRBD1 (5 bases). Germline lookup yields CDR1 MDHEN and CDR2 SYDVKM. The CDR3 runs to 14 residues. V lost 8 bases and J lost 4, with 17 bases in between. CDR3 coding DNA: TGTGCCAGCGCAGGGTCGCTATGGAGCTATGGCTACACCTTC. Protein: CASAGSLWSYGYTF.

The V gene is TRBV5-1, the J gene TRBJ2-5; no definite D call. Near its end, the DNA agrees better with TRBJ2-7, so the J call may be wrong. CDR1 and CDR2 (germline): SGHRS, YFSETQ. CDR3 length equals 13 residues. CDR3 residues: CASSLSYTYEQYF. CDR3 bases: TGCGCCAGCAGCTTGTCCTATACCTACGAGCAGTACTTC.

The chain carries TRBV29-1 and TRBJ1-2; D is possibly TRBD1 (6 bases). CDR1 SQVTM and CDR2 ANQGSEA come from the germline V gene. Between the trimmed V and J ends, which lost 4 bases and 5 bases, there was a span of 20 bases. The CDR3 is 15 residues long. This chain's CDR3 is CSVGGAGAKSYGYTF. The CDR3 DNA reads TGCAGCGTTGGGGGAGCAGGGGCCAAGTCTTATGGCTACACCTTC.

The genes are TRBV7-2 and TRBJ2-1; TRBD2 aligns across 11 bases. J was trimmed by 9 bases and V by 4 bases; bases with no gene match: 20. This CDR3 spans 19 amino acids. The germline V gene has CDR1 SGHTA and CDR2 FQGNSA. The CDR3 DNA sequence: TGTGCCAGCAGCTCAAGGAGTTGCACTAGCGGGGGCTTTGGGTGTGAGCAGTTCTTC. Translated: CASSSRSCTSGGFGCEQFF.

This chain connects TRBV28 to TRBJ2-2; 10 bases agree with TRBD2. The junction had 5 bases not matched to a gene; V was cut back by 3 bases and J by 4 bases. The germline V gene has CDR1 MDHEN and CDR2 SYDVKM. The length of the CDR3 is 16 residues. CDR3: CASSLRLAGATGELFF. CDR3 coding DNA: TGTGCCAGCAGTTTGCGGCTAGCGGGGGCCACCGGGGAGCTGTTTTTT.

The chain joins TRBV4-1 to TRBJ1-6, with D possibly being TRBD1 (5 bases). CDR3 size: 17 residues. Germline CDR1 MGHRA, CDR2 YSYEKL. The V gene lost 4 bases and the J gene lost 0 bases, with 13 bases spanning the gap. This CDR3 reads CASSPGHRSSYNSPLHF. The CDR3 DNA reads TGCGCCAGCAGCCCTGGGCACAGGAGCTCCTATAATTCACCCCTCCACTTT.

The genes are TRBV9 and TRBJ1-2; D is unclear. The CDR3 is made up of 14 amino acids. V lost 3 bases, J lost 8 bases, and 17 bases lay in between. Germline V gene data show CDR1 as SGDLS and CDR2 as YYNGEE. This chain's CDR3 is CASSGVLGSGGYTF. As DNA, the CDR3 is TGTGCCAGCAGCGGTGTTCTGGGGAGCGGCGGCTACACCTTC.

Note on this clone: The same CDR3 is also encoded by other DNA sequences in this sample. The CDR3 reads CASSPPGGGGNNEQFF. The CDR3 DNA reads as TGTGCCAGCAGCCCTCCTGGGGGAGGGGGGAACAATGAGCAGTTCTTC. V gene TRBV9 combines with J gene TRBJ2-1; D is possibly TRBD2 (7 bases). The germline V and J ends were trimmed by 4 bases and 5 bases, with 19 bases remaining between them. This CDR3 spans 16 amino acids. Looked up from germline, CDR1 is SGDLS and CDR2 is YYNGEE.

The chain employs TRBV15 and TRBJ2-2; the match to TRBD1 covers 8 bases. This CDR3 region has 16 residues. Germline values: CDR1 LNHNV, CDR2 YYDKDF (reference sequence). Trimming cost V 0 bases and J 6 bases; bases outside gene matches: 6. The CDR3 here is CATSREKTGAAGELFF. CDR3 coding DNA: TGTGCCACCAGCAGAGAAAAGACAGGGGCCGCCGGGGAGCTGTTTTTT.

The chain employs TRBV7-9 and TRBJ2-3, with 10 positions matching TRBD2. This CDR3 has 16 amino acids. Trimming cost V 0 bases and J 5 bases; bases outside gene matches: 5. Germline assignment: CDR1 SEHNR and CDR2 FQNEAQ (reference sequence). The CDR3 nucleotides read TGTGCCAGCAGCTTAGCGCCCCTAGCGGGGGTAGATACGCAGTATTTT. It translates to CASSLAPLAGVDTQYF.

This clone was recorded only once. The V call is TRBV5-1, the J call TRBJ2-2; 9 bases are shared with TRBD2. The CDR3 is made up of 14 amino acids. V dropped 7 bases and J dropped 1; count of bases not matched to a gene: 2. Germline lookup yields CDR1 SGHRS and CDR2 YFSETQ. The CDR3 region is CASYSGGNTGELFF. The CDR3 DNA sequence: TGCGCCAGCTATAGCGGGGGGAACACCGGGGAGCTGTTTTTT.